These 29 T cell receptor beta chains were all obtained from the same sample, sequenced in a study of blood T cell repertoires in COVID-19. The table came from immunoSEQ multiplex PCR; TCRdb's copy has only in-frame clones and leaves some out. The sample includes approximately 58,000 clones, 90% of them seen just once. Sequences were obtained from peripheral blood. These receptors all stem from a human donor in a cohort sampled during active COVID-19.

The CDR3 is CASSQVGTGADTQYF. The CDR3 nucleotides are TGTGCCAGCAGCCAAGTTGGGACAGGGGCCGATACGCAGTATTTT. The rearrangement joins TRBV4-2 to TRBJ2-3; 10 nucleotides match TRBD1. The CDR3 has 15 amino acids. CDR1 and CDR2 (germline): LGHNA, YNFKEQ. J gave up 6 bases and V 1 base, and 4 bases lay outside the gene matches.

This rearrangement joins TRBV6-5 to TRBJ2-7, with a weak D call TRBD1 (5 bases). The CDR3 runs 15 residues. V lost 8 bases and J lost 0, with 17 bases in between. Germline V gene lookup returns CDR1 MNHEY and CDR2 SVGAGI. The CDR3 here is CASGPYRRHSYEQYF. CDR3 sequence (DNA): TGTGCCAGCGGACCTTACAGGCGCCACTCCTACGAGCAGTACTTC.

The chain combines TRBV19 with TRBJ2-7; possibly TRBD1 for D (5 bases). Germline CDR1 is LNHDA and CDR2 is SQIVND (reference sequence). The ends were cut back, 5 bases at V and 5 bases at J, with 25 bases in the middle. The CDR3 is 17 amino acids. The CDR3 here is CASSYFYVGASIDEQYF. The CDR3 DNA reads TGTGCCAGTAGTTATTTTTATGTTGGGGCGTCAATCGACGAGCAGTACTTC.

The chain carries TRBV7-9 and TRBJ2-4; perhaps TRBD2 as D (6 bases). This CDR3 spans 16 amino acids. Germline V CDR1 and CDR2: SEHNR, FQNEAQ (reference sequence). Trimming pared 6 bases from V and 8 bases from J, leaving 23 bases between. In DNA, the CDR3 is TGTGCCAGCAGTAAACGGGAGAGGGGCGAGGCGGACATTCAGTACTTC. Its protein is CASSKRERGEADIQYF.

The V call is TRBV3-1 (or the pseudogene TRBV3-2), the J call TRBJ1-1; D not certain. With 4 bases removed from V and 1 base from J, the gap between germline ends came to 7 bases. The CDR3 runs 13 residues. Germline CDR1 and CDR2: LGHDT and YNNKEL (reference sequence). The CDR3 is CASSLLWNTEAFF. CDR3 DNA: TGTGCCAGCAGCCTCCTTTGGAACACTGAAGCTTTCTTT.

The chain has TRBV6-2 or TRBV6-3 and TRBJ2-5, with TRBD1 as a possible D gene (6 bases). Trimming stripped 2 bases from V and 5 bases from J, with 15 bases between. The CDR3 has 15 residues. CDR1 is MNHEY and CDR2 is SVGEGT in the germline V gene. CDR3: CASSYLGQWLETQYF. The CDR3 DNA reads as TGTGCCAGCAGTTACCTCGGACAGTGGCTGGAGACCCAGTACTTC.

This chain uses TRBV7-9 with TRBJ1-1; TRBD1 matches 7 bases. The CDR3 has 10 residues. Germline CDR1 reads SEHNR; CDR2 reads FQNEAQ (reference sequence). The J segment lost 11 bases and the V segment lost 11 bases, leaving 8 bases of the junction unmatched. The CDR3 DNA is TGTGCCTCGCAGGGGGAACAGGCTTTCTTT. Translation gives CASQGEQAFF.

The chain has TRBV5-4 and TRBJ2-3; the match to TRBD1 covers 10 bases. The CDR3 totals 15 residues. After removal of 0 bases from V and 4 bases from J, the junction contained 2 bases not matched to a gene. Germline loops: CDR1 SGHNT, CDR2 YYREEE (reference sequence). The CDR3 here is CASSLAGQGPDTQYF. The DNA for the CDR3 is TGTGCCAGCAGCTTGGCGGGACAGGGGCCAGATACGCAGTATTTT.

The V call is TRBV6-1, the J call TRBJ1-2; D is ambiguous. Trimming shortened V by 1 base and J by 5 bases, and 11 bases separated the two germline ends. Germline CDR1 and CDR2: MNHNS and SASEGT. This CDR3 is built from 14 residues. CDR3 bases: TGTGCCAGCAGTGAAGGCTGGGGAGAGTATGGCTACACCTTC. It specifies CASSEGWGEYGYTF.

The chain combines TRBV10-3 with TRBJ2-2; weak D call: TRBD1 (6 bases). Germline V lookup: CDR1 ENHRY, CDR2 SYGVKD. Trimming shortened V by 4 bases and J by 4 bases, and 22 bases separated the two germline ends. This CDR3 has 18 residues. Here the CDR3 reads CAISANADRPTGTGELFF. DNA of the CDR3: TGTGCCATCAGTGCCAACGCGGACAGACCTACGGGCACCGGGGAGCTGTTTTTT.

This chain links TRBV5-1 with TRBJ2-5; 7 nucleotides agree with TRBD1. The CDR3 is 15 amino acids. Germline CDR1 is SGHRS and CDR2 is YFSETQ. The V and J ends lost 3 bases and 2 bases, in that order; junction bases with no gene match: 7. The CDR3 DNA sequence: TGCGCCAGCAGCTGGTTCGGGGACAGTCAAGAGACCCAGTACTTC. It encodes CASSWFGDSQETQYF.

The chain couples TRBV5-1 to TRBJ2-1; TRBD1 matches 9 bases. CDR3 length equals 15 residues. J gave up 3 bases and V 0 bases, and 1 base lay outside the gene matches. CDR1 SGHRS and CDR2 YFSETQ come from the germline V gene. The DNA of the CDR3 is TGCGCCAGCAGCTTGGGGGGACAGGGCTACAATGAGCAGTTCTTC. Protein: CASSLGGQGYNEQFF. Looking up the rest from reference TRBV5-1 and TRBJ2-1 gives the full variable domain: KAGVTQTPRYLIKTRGQQVTLSCSPISGHRSVSWYQQTPGQGLQFLFEYFSETQRNKGNFPGRFSGRQFSNSRSEMNVSTLELGDSALYLCASSLGGQGYNEQFFGPGTRLTVL.

The rearrangement joins TRBV7-9 to TRBJ1-1; the match to TRBD1 covers 10 bases. Germline V lookup: CDR1 SEHNR, CDR2 FQNEAQ (reference sequence). The CDR3 has 13 amino acids. With 7 bases clipped from V and 9 bases from J, the junction kept 8 bases outside the gene matches. CDR3 nucleotide sequence: TGTGCCAGCATCCTCGGACAGGGGGATAAAGCTTTCTTT. This gives the protein CASILGQGDKAFF.

V and J are TRBV5-1 and TRBJ2-7; the D gene is possibly TRBD1 (6 bases). The CDR3 has 16 residues. Trimming stripped 3 bases from V and 0 bases from J, with 16 bases between. Germline lookup yields CDR1 SGHRS and CDR2 YFSETQ. The CDR3 coding sequence is TGCGCCAGCAGCTCCCACAGGGACGTGGCCTCCTACGAGCAGTACTTC. Translation: CASSSHRDVASYEQYF.

This clone appeared a single time. This chain uses TRBV11-2 with TRBJ1-3; D unresolved. Germline assignment: CDR1 SGHAT and CDR2 FQNNGV. Between the trimmed V and J ends, which lost 5 bases and 5 bases, there was a span of 4 bases. The CDR3 loop spans 11 amino acids. The CDR3 DNA sequence: TGTGCCAGCAGCCCTAGAAACACCATATATTTT. Translating it yields CASSPRNTIYF.

The chain links TRBV5-6 to TRBJ2-3; a weak D match, TRBD2 (6 bases). The length of the CDR3 is 11 residues. CDR1 and CDR2 (germline): SGHDT, YYEEEE. Trimming removed 7 bases at V and 8 bases at J, with 11 bases between. CDR3 in DNA: TGTGCCAGCGTGGGGGGACCTACGCAGTATTTT. Translating it yields CASVGGPTQYF.

This sequence joins TRBV19 and TRBJ1-1, with D perhaps matching TRBD1 (6 bases). CDR1 is LNHDA, CDR2 SQIVND, per germline (reference sequence). V was shortened by 0 bases and J by 4 bases, with 12 bases between the two germline ends. The CDR3 loop spans 15 amino acids. The CDR3 sequence is CASSIDPGVGTEAFF. CDR3 in DNA: TGTGCCAGTAGTATAGATCCAGGGGTAGGCACTGAAGCTTTCTTT.

The chain carries TRBV28 and TRBJ2-2; possible D gene TRBD1, 5 bases. CDR1 and CDR2 (germline): MDHEN, SYDVKM. Trimming stripped 7 bases from V and 2 bases from J, with 17 bases between. The CDR3 loop spans 16 amino acids. The CDR3 loop reads CASISGDRKNTGELFF. The CDR3 region has the DNA TGTGCCAGCATCTCCGGCGACAGAAAAAACACCGGGGAGCTGTTTTTT.

The CDR3 here is CASSQAASRDSNYGYTF. The CDR3 bases are TGTGCCAGCAGCCAAGCGGCGTCCCGGGACAGCAACTATGGCTACACCTTC. V is TRBV14 and J is TRBJ1-2, with TRBD1 matching 7 bases. Unmatched junction bases numbered 10, after V lost 1 base and J lost 2 bases. This CDR3 has 17 amino acids. Germline assignment: CDR1 SGHDN and CDR2 FVKESK.

This chain's CDR3 is CASSPRDKNIQYF. The CDR3 bases are TGTGCCAGCAGCCCCCGGGACAAAAACATTCAGTACTTC. The rearrangement uses TRBV5-7 and TRBJ2-4; a weak D match, TRBD2 (5 bases). TRBV5-7 is filed as an ORF, its function uncertain. V was trimmed by 4 bases and J by 3 bases, leaving 8 bases between them. This CDR3 has 13 amino acids.

This clone was recorded only once. The chain uses TRBV6-1 and TRBJ1-2; TRBD1 matches at 8 bases. Germline CDR1 MNHNS, CDR2 SASEGT. The CDR3 sequence is 15 residues long. V trimming: 1 base; J trimming: 5 bases; junction bases outside the gene matches: 6. The CDR3 spells CASSEGEGTGYGYTF. CDR3 bases: TGTGCCAGCAGTGAAGGGGAAGGGACAGGATATGGCTACACCTTC.

V and J are TRBV4-3 and TRBJ1-5, with 11 bases identical to TRBD1. Germline V gene sequence: CDR1 LGHNA, CDR2 YSLEER. The junction had 22 bases not matched to a gene; V was cut back by 0 bases and J by 6 bases. The CDR3 runs to 22 residues. The CDR3 loop reads CASSQDGNLKRDRGIMGQPQHF. Written as DNA, the CDR3 is TGCGCCAGCAGCCAAGATGGGAACCTTAAAAGGGACAGGGGGATCATGGGTCAGCCCCAGCATTTT.

This chain links TRBV19 with TRBJ2-7; D might be TRBD2 (6 bases). Germline assignment: CDR1 LNHDA and CDR2 SQIVND (reference sequence). Deletions cut 3 bases from V and 5 bases from J, with 11 bases between. This CDR3 region has 13 residues. The CDR3 DNA sequence: TGTGCCAGTAGTATGGGGCTAGCGAACGAGCAGTACTTC. Translated: CASSMGLANEQYF.

The chain links TRBV4-2 to TRBJ1-1, with 7 positions matching TRBD1. The CDR3 runs to 15 residues. Unmatched junction bases numbered 10, after V lost 2 bases and J lost 7 bases. Looked up from germline, CDR1 is LGHNA and CDR2 is YNFKEQ. The CDR3 coding sequence is TGTGCCAGCAGCCAACGACCCTTAACAGGGGTTGAAGCTTTCTTT. Residues: CASSQRPLTGVEAFF.

The V gene is TRBV6-6, the J gene TRBJ1-1, with D uncertain. The CDR3 is made up of 12 amino acids. The V end lost 0 bases, the J end lost 7 bases, and 6 bases lay between the germline ends. The germline gives CDR1 MNHNY, CDR2 SVGAGI (reference sequence). CDR3 sequence: CASSYSQDEAFF. The DNA of the CDR3 is TGTGCCAGCAGTTACTCGCAGGATGAAGCTTTCTTT.

The chain uses TRBV30 and TRBJ1-4, with D tentatively TRBD1 (6 bases). CDR3 size: 12 residues. The V gene lost 2 bases and the J gene lost 14 bases, with 15 bases spanning the gap. Germline assignment: CDR1 GTSNPN and CDR2 SVGIG (reference sequence). For the CDR3, the DNA is TGTGCCTGGAGTCCTCGGGGGGCAAGGCTGTTTTTT. Translated: CAWSPRGARLFF.

The V gene is TRBV5-6, the J gene TRBJ1-1; D unresolved. The V and J ends lost 0 bases and 3 bases respectively, with 6 bases between them. There are 13 residues in the CDR3. The germline CDR1 and CDR2 sequences are SGHDT and YYEEEE. CDR3 sequence (DNA): TGTGCCAGCAGCTTGGTGGGAGACACTGAAGCTTTCTTT. The encoded protein is CASSLVGDTEAFF. The variable domain in full, completed from reference TRBV5-6 and TRBJ1-1, reads DAGVTQSPTHLIKTRGQQVTLRCSPKSGHDTVSWYQQALGQGPQFIFQYYEEEERQRGNFPDRFSGHQFPNYSSELNVNALLLGDSALYLCASSLVGDTEAFFGQGTRLTVV.

There are a few counts of this clone. This chain uses TRBV11-3 with TRBJ2-1, with TRBD2 matching over 14 bases. CDR1 and CDR2 (germline): SGHNT, YENEEA. The CDR3 extends over 18 amino acids. V was pared by 5 bases and J by 8 bases, with 14 bases of the junction left unmatched. The CDR3 protein is CASSQGLAGALSPDEQFF. In DNA, the CDR3 is TGTGCCAGCAGCCAGGGACTAGCGGGGGCCCTCTCCCCGGATGAGCAGTTCTTC.

The gene calls are TRBV4-1 and TRBJ1-2; no clear D. Germline V gene sequence: CDR1 MGHRA, CDR2 YSYEKL. CDR3 length: 14 residues. Trimming removed 2 bases from V and 3 bases from J, with 10 bases in between. CDR3 bases: TGCGCCAGCAGCCAAACCCCTGGAGACTATGGCTACACCTTC. It yields the protein CASSQTPGDYGYTF.